This TCR beta chain was recovered during a study of T cell responses to AZD1222 COVID-19 vaccine. V lost 0 bases and J lost 4, with 6 bases in between. Germline CDR1 and CDR2: LGHNA and YNFKEQ. The CDR3 consists of 13 residues. Libraries were prepared by immunoSEQ multiplex PCR; TCRdb keeps only in-frame clonotypes and omits some of them. The table includes 110,000 to 150,000 clones, just under 95% detected once. This clonotype was obtained from an adult who had recovered from COVID-19. This chain uses TRBV4-2 with TRBJ1-1; the D is unclear. This specimen consisted of peripheral blood, obtained after recovery from COVID-19. CDR3 coding DNA: TGTGCCAGCAGCCAAGATCGGGGCACTGAAGCTTTCTTT. Translating it yields CASSQDRGTEAFF.